These 25 T cell receptor beta chains were all obtained from the same sample, sequenced in a study of blood T cell repertoires in COVID-19. Assay: immunoSEQ multiplex PCR; the TCRdb copy retains only in-frame clones and omits some. This sample has 250,000 or so clones, with 80% to 95% found just once. The specimen was PBMCs or T cells enriched from blood (not recorded which). All receptors derive from a man aged 35 to 55 who had been exposed to COVID-19.

This chain connects TRBV7-2 to TRBJ1-6; 9 bases match TRBD1. CDR1 is SGHTA, CDR2 FQGNSA, per germline. V shed 4 bases and J 3 bases; nucleotides not matched to a gene: 1. The CDR3 totals 15 residues. The CDR3 DNA reads as TGTGCCAGCAGCTCGACAGGGGGCTATAATTCACCCCTCCACTTT. Protein: CASSSTGGYNSPLHF.

This sequence joins TRBV24-1 and TRBJ1-3, with a possible D match to TRBD1 (6 bases). V was cut by 3 bases and J by 3 bases, with 8 bases left in between. The germline V gene has CDR1 KGHDR and CDR2 SFDVKD. The CDR3 consists of 14 residues. The CDR3 is CATSDMDSGNTIYF. In DNA, the CDR3 is TGTGCCACCAGTGATATGGACAGTGGAAACACCATATATTTT.

This chain uses TRBV5-1 with TRBJ1-1; D not resolved. Trimming removed 4 bases at V and 4 bases at J, with 11 bases between. CDR1 SGHRS and CDR2 YFSETQ come from the germline V gene. The CDR3 is 13 amino acids. CDR3 residues: CASSPSGATEAFF. For the CDR3, the DNA is TGCGCCAGCAGCCCCTCGGGAGCCACTGAAGCTTTCTTT.

This chain uses TRBV25-1 with TRBJ2-6; TRBD1 is a possible D gene (8 bases). The germline CDR1 and CDR2 sequences are MGHDK and SYGVNS. The CDR3 extends over 17 amino acids. Trimming took off 5 bases at V and 2 bases at J, with 16 bases between the two ends. The CDR3 protein is CASSKGQGLTGANVLTF. CDR3 bases: TGTGCCAGCAGTAAAGGACAGGGACTAACTGGGGCCAACGTCCTGACTTTC.

The rearrangement uses TRBV20-1 and TRBJ1-1; D is undetermined. Germline loops: CDR1 DFQATT, CDR2 SNEGSKA (reference sequence). The CDR3 is 10 residues long. For the CDR3, the DNA is TGCAAGGTCGGGGATTGGGAAGCTTTCTTT. Its protein is CKVGDWEAFF.

This chain uses TRBV7-9 with TRBJ2-7; D perhaps matches TRBD2 (5 bases). CDR1 and CDR2 from the germline V gene are SEHNR and FQNEAQ (reference sequence). The CDR3 sequence is 14 residues long. Trimming removed 1 base from V and 2 bases from J, with 9 bases in between. As DNA, the CDR3 is TGTGCCAGCAGCTTAGTTGGGAGTACCTACGAGCAGTACTTC. The encoded protein is CASSLVGSTYEQYF.

The chain employs TRBV19 and TRBJ1-2; D is possibly TRBD1 (6 bases). The V gene's germline CDR1 is LNHDA and CDR2 SQIVND (reference sequence). Trimming took 11 bases from V and 7 from J, leaving 17 bases between them. The CDR3 consists of 12 residues. The DNA of the CDR3 is TGTGCCGGTGGAGGTGAAGGGGGTGGCTACACCTTC. Translating it yields CAGGGEGGGYTF.

In its sample, this clone was seen once. The chain carries TRBV6-4 and TRBJ1-1; no reliable D call. The CDR3 extends over 13 amino acids. Germline V gene data show CDR1 as MRHNA and CDR2 as SNTAGT. V lost 2 bases and J 0 bases, leaving 4 bases between the germline ends. CDR3 DNA: TGTGCCAGCAGTGACCACATGAACACTGAAGCTTTCTTT. This gives the protein CASSDHMNTEAFF.

This chain links TRBV7-3 with TRBJ2-7; 9 nucleotides agree with TRBD1. In germline, CDR1 is SGHTA, CDR2 FQGTGA. The V segment lost 5 bases and the J segment 5 bases; nucleotides outside the gene matches: 10. CDR3 length: 15 amino acids. In DNA, the CDR3 is TGTGCCAGCAGCCCCGCTGCAACAGGGGGCGACGAGCAGTACTTC. It encodes CASSPAATGGDEQYF.

This chain uses TRBV20-1 with TRBJ2-3, with D tentatively TRBD2 (6 bases). Trimming shortened V by 3 bases and J by 0 bases, and 10 bases separated the two germline ends. This CDR3 spans 14 amino acids. CDR1 and CDR2 (germline): DFQATT, SNEGSKA (reference sequence). This CDR3 is CSASPGTSTDTQYF. Written as DNA, the CDR3 is TGCAGTGCTAGTCCCGGGACTAGCACAGATACGCAGTATTTT.

The chain recombines TRBV5-1 with TRBJ2-2; TRBD1 might be the D (6 bases). Germline V gene data show CDR1 as SGHRS and CDR2 as YFSETQ. The CDR3 runs to 14 residues. With 4 bases removed from V and 1 base from J, the gap between germline ends came to 8 bases. The DNA for the CDR3 is TGCGCCAGCAGCAAGGGACAGAACACCGGGGAGCTGTTTTTT. As protein: CASSKGQNTGELFF. Complete variable domain (other parts from reference TRBV5-1 and TRBJ2-2): KAGVTQTPRYLIKTRGQQVTLSCSPISGHRSVSWYQQTPGQGLQFLFEYFSETQRNKGNFPGRFSGRQFSNSRSEMNVSTLELGDSALYLCASSKGQNTGELFFGEGSRLTVL.

This chain joins TRBV4-3 and TRBJ2-6, with D perhaps matching TRBD1 (6 bases). Germline V gene lookup returns CDR1 LGHNA and CDR2 YSLEER. V dropped 3 bases and J dropped 0 bases, with 18 bases sitting between them. This CDR3 is built from 19 residues. The CDR3 here is CASSHETTGDFSGANVLTF. Written as DNA, the CDR3 is TGCGCCAGCAGCCATGAAACGACAGGAGATTTCTCTGGGGCCAACGTCCTGACTTTC.

In this sample, this clone turned up once. The rearrangement uses TRBV6-2 or TRBV6-3 and TRBJ2-4, with a possible D match to TRBD2 (6 bases). The V end lost 4 bases, the J end lost 5 bases, and 18 bases lay between the germline ends. The CDR3 is 16 residues long. Germline lookup yields CDR1 MNHEY and CDR2 SVGEGT. CDR3 protein: CASSSELRDSENIQYF. Here the CDR3 DNA reads TGTGCCAGCAGTTCGGAACTAAGGGACTCCGAAAACATTCAGTACTTC.

The chain combines TRBV9 with TRBJ2-1; possible D gene TRBD1, 5 bases. Trimming cost V 0 bases and J 3 bases, with 7 bases left between them. The V gene's germline CDR1 is SGDLS and CDR2 YYNGEE. The CDR3 loop spans 14 amino acids. CDR3 DNA: TGTGCCAGCAGCGTAGGGCAGGGCTACAATGAGCAGTTCTTC. Translated: CASSVGQGYNEQFF. Complete variable domain (other parts from reference TRBV9 and TRBJ2-1): DSGVTQTPKHLITATGQRVTLRCSPRSGDLSVYWYQQSLDQGLQFLIQYYNGEERAKGNILERFSAQQFPDLHSELNLSSLELGDSALYFCASSVGQGYNEQFFGPGTRLTVL.

CDR3 nucleotides: TGCGCCAGCAGCCCAGCCCCGAGCCCGACTAGCGGGCAGCAGTTCTTC. Amino acids: CASSPAPSPTSGQQFF. The rearrangement uses TRBV4-1 and TRBJ2-1; 10 nucleotides agree with TRBD2. With V trimmed by 4 bases and J by 11 bases, 14 bases remained unmatched. The CDR3 contains 16 residues. Germline V gives CDR1 MGHRA, CDR2 YSYEKL.

This rearrangement joins TRBV27 to TRBJ1-5; possibly TRBD1 for D (5 bases). Germline CDR1 and CDR2: MNHEY and SMNVEV (reference sequence). This CDR3 has 13 residues. V was pared by 6 bases and J by 2 bases, with 8 bases between. CDR3 residues: CASSRAGNQPQHF. The DNA of the CDR3 is TGTGCCAGCAGCAGGGCTGGCAATCAGCCCCAGCATTTT.

The V gene is TRBV4-2, the J gene TRBJ2-3; a weak D match, TRBD1 (5 bases). CDR3 length: 17 residues. Looked up from germline, CDR1 is LGHNA and CDR2 is YNFKEQ. The V gene lost 3 bases and the J gene lost 0 bases, with 16 bases spanning the gap. This chain's CDR3 is CASSQDRATVSTDTQYF. CDR3 nucleotides: TGTGCCAGCAGCCAGGACCGCGCGACAGTTAGCACAGATACGCAGTATTTT.

This chain links TRBV28 with TRBJ2-5, with D perhaps TRBD1 (5 bases). Germline CDR1 is MDHEN and CDR2 is SYDVKM. Trimming took 6 bases from V and 4 from J, leaving 15 bases between them. The CDR3 totals 14 residues. Here the CDR3 reads CASSPPGSGETQYF. In DNA form, the CDR3 reads TGTGCCAGCAGCCCCCCAGGGTCGGGAGAGACCCAGTACTTC.

The chain combines TRBV27 with TRBJ1-2; TRBD1 aligns across 9 bases. Germline loops: CDR1 MNHEY, CDR2 SMNVEV (reference sequence). V lost 6 bases, J lost 5 bases, and 4 bases stayed unmatched. The CDR3 runs 13 residues. The CDR3 sequence is CASRRTGEYGYTF. DNA of the CDR3: TGTGCCAGCAGGCGGACAGGGGAGTATGGCTACACCTTC.

The chain is built from TRBV5-8 and TRBJ2-1; possible D gene TRBD2, 6 bases. Germline V lookup: CDR1 SGHTS, CDR2 YDEGEE. This CDR3 region has 14 residues. The V and J ends lost 0 bases and 7 bases respectively, with 11 bases between them. DNA for the CDR3: TGTGCCAGCAGCTTGGGGACGGGAGCGAATGAGCAGTTCTTC. This codes for CASSLGTGANEQFF. Together with reference TRBV5-8 and TRBJ2-1, the CDR3 gives the full variable domain: EAGVTQSPTHLIKTRGQQATLRCSPISGHTSVYWYQQALGLGLQFLLWYDEGEERNRGNFPPRFSGRQFPNYSSELNVNALELEDSALYLCASSLGTGANEQFFGPGTRLTVL.

The gene calls are TRBV4-2 and TRBJ2-7, with D perhaps matching TRBD1 (6 bases). The germline V gene encodes CDR1 LGHNA and CDR2 YNFKEQ. This CDR3 has 17 amino acids. Trimming stripped 0 bases from V and 0 bases from J, with 15 bases between. As DNA, the CDR3 is TGTGCCAGCAGCCAAGAGATGGGGGCCCTGAGCTCCTACGAGCAGTACTTC. It yields the protein CASSQEMGALSSYEQYF.

This clone was recorded a few times. This chain connects TRBV29-1 to TRBJ2-1; D might be TRBD2 (5 bases). Deletions cut 6 bases from V and 0 bases from J, with 9 bases between. In germline, CDR1 is SQVTM, CDR2 ANQGSEA. The CDR3 is 13 residues long. The CDR3 DNA follows: TGCAGCGTGAGGGCGGGCTCCTACAATGAGCAGTTCTTC. Translated, it gives CSVRAGSYNEQFF.

This sequence joins TRBV3-1 (or the pseudogene TRBV3-2) and TRBJ2-1; D is undetermined. The CDR3 is made up of 13 amino acids. Germline values: CDR1 LGHDT, CDR2 YNNKEL (reference sequence). Trimming pared 3 bases from V and 9 bases from J, leaving 12 bases between. The CDR3 region has the DNA TGTGCCAGCAGCCATCAGAGGCTTGGTGAGCAGTTCTTC. The encoded protein is CASSHQRLGEQFF.

This chain links TRBV4-3 with TRBJ2-7; 9 bases are a match to TRBD2. Losses at the gene ends were 4 bases for V and 1 base for J; bases not matched to a gene: 8. The CDR3 is made up of 16 amino acids. Germline-derived CDR1 and CDR2 are LGHNA and YSLEER. The CDR3 here is CASSPSLAGVSYEQYF. The CDR3 DNA follows: TGCGCCAGCAGCCCCTCTTTAGCGGGAGTGTCCTACGAGCAGTACTTC.

V usage is TRBV4-2 and J usage is TRBJ2-7; possibly TRBD1 for D (5 bases). The CDR3 extends over 14 amino acids. Germline loops: CDR1 LGHNA, CDR2 YNFKEQ. V was cut by 1 base and J by 6 bases, with 13 bases left in between. Written as DNA, the CDR3 is TGTGCCAGCAGCCAAGGGCAGGGCATCGGCGAGCAGTACTTC. Translating it yields CASSQGQGIGEQYF.